Below, 22 T cell receptor beta chains from the same sample are listed, as sequenced in a study of PD-L1 blockade in urothelial cancer. Assay: immunoSEQ multiplex PCR; the TCRdb copy retains only in-frame clones and omits some. This sample carries under 100,000 clones, around 90% of them seen once, and the ten largest clones take around 1.6%. Sample time point: pretreatment peripheral blood. Source: PBMCs, taken around atezolizumab (anti-PD-L1) treatment. These receptors were obtained from a man in his fifties or sixties with urothelial cancer.

This clone was seen just once. At one end the junction does not follow the germline gene, possibly because of a read error. The V and J genes are TRBV7-7 and TRBJ2-7; 8 bases align to TRBD2. Germline lookup yields CDR1 SSHAT and CDR2 FNYEAQ (reference sequence). The CDR3 length is 16 residues. In nucleotides, the CDR3 is TGTGCTAGCAGCTTATGCCGCCGGGGGGGATCCTACGAGCAGTACTTC. It specifies CASSLCRRGGSYEQYF.

CDR3 coding DNA: TGTGCCAGCAGCTTCGGGACTAGCGGGGTGGTCGGGGCCAACGTCCTGACTTTC. It translates to CASSFGTSGVVGANVLTF. This chain joins TRBV7-3 and TRBJ2-6; 13 positions match TRBD2. The length of the CDR3 is 18 residues. The J segment lost 4 bases and the V segment lost 3 bases, leaving 6 bases of the junction unmatched. CDR1 and CDR2 from the germline V gene are SGHTA and FQGTGA.

For the CDR3, the DNA is TGTGCCAGCAGCCTAGTCTACGAGCAGTACTTC. Protein: CASSLVYEQYF. J is TRBJ2-7 and V is TRBV6-1; unclear D gene. Germline CDR1 MNHNS, CDR2 SASEGT. The CDR3 totals 11 residues. Deletions cut 6 bases from V and 3 bases from J, with 6 bases between.

The chain links TRBV6-5 to TRBJ1-2, with 8 bases fitting TRBD1. In germline, CDR1 is MNHEY, CDR2 SVGAGI. The ends lost 6 bases at V and 7 bases at J; junction bases unmatched: 13. The CDR3 runs to 15 residues. This chain's CDR3 is CASSSQGQGAGGYTF. The CDR3 coding sequence is TGTGCCAGCAGCTCCCAGGGGCAGGGGGCGGGTGGCTACACCTTC.

This clone was counted between two and nine times. This sequence joins TRBV2 and TRBJ1-5, with 11 bases that match TRBD1. This CDR3 region has 15 residues. In germline, CDR1 is SNHLY, CDR2 FYNNEI. V lost 6 bases to trimming and J lost 7 bases; unmatched junction nucleotides: 8. Here the CDR3 DNA reads TGTGCCAGCAGCGGAGGGACAGGGGGAGGACAGCCCCAGCATTTT. Translation: CASSGGTGGGQPQHF. The variable domain in full, with the rest retrieved from reference TRBV2 and TRBJ1-5, is EPEVTQTPSHQVTQMGQEVILRCVPISNHLYFYWYRQILGQKVEFLVSFYNNEISEKSEIFDDQFSVERPDGSNFTLKIRSTKLEDSAMYFCASSGGTGGGQPQHFGDGTRLSIL.

The V gene is TRBV7-3, the J gene TRBJ2-6, with D tentatively TRBD1 (6 bases). V lost 5 bases and J 4 bases, leaving 12 bases between the germline ends. Looked up from germline, CDR1 is SGHTA and CDR2 is FQGTGA. The CDR3 has 15 amino acids. The CDR3 sequence is CASSQQGSGANVLTF. The CDR3 DNA reads as TGTGCCAGCAGCCAACAGGGTTCCGGGGCCAACGTCCTGACTTTC.

The rearrangement links TRBV19 to TRBJ1-1, with 9 bases that match TRBD1. V shed 5 bases, J shed 3 bases, and the junction held 4 bases outside the gene matches. Germline CDR1 and CDR2: LNHDA and SQIVND (reference sequence). The CDR3 sequence is 14 residues long. CDR3 in DNA: TGTGCCAGTAGTCAGACAGGGGGTGACACTGAAGCTTTCTTT. Its protein product is CASSQTGGDTEAFF.

This chain links TRBV27 with TRBJ1-1; perhaps TRBD1 as D (5 bases). The CDR3 is 14 residues long. V gave up 5 bases and J gave up 6 bases, with 16 bases separating them. CDR1 and CDR2 from the germline V gene are MNHEY and SMNVEV (reference sequence). CDR3: CASSRTSTRAEAFF. Here the CDR3 DNA reads TGTGCCAGCAGTCGGACATCTACTCGGGCTGAAGCTTTCTTT.

This sequence joins TRBV5-4 and TRBJ2-2, with D perhaps matching TRBD2 (6 bases). There are 15 residues in the CDR3. Germline loops: CDR1 SGHNT, CDR2 YYREEE (reference sequence). V lost 1 base to trimming and J lost 2 bases, with 9 bases between them. CDR3 in DNA: TGTGCCAGCAGCTTGCGACTAGGCAACACCGGGGAGCTGTTTTTT. Its translation: CASSLRLGNTGELFF.

This clone has only a few counts. The gene calls are TRBV5-1 and TRBJ2-2; D perhaps matches TRBD1 (6 bases). The CDR3 spans 14 residues. The germline V gene encodes CDR1 SGHRS and CDR2 YFSETQ. Trimming removed 3 bases at V and 4 bases at J, with 10 bases between. This CDR3 reads CASSWRTVTGELFF. In DNA form, the CDR3 reads TGCGCCAGCAGCTGGCGGACAGTCACCGGGGAGCTGTTTTTT.

The rearrangement links TRBV6-6 to TRBJ2-1; D is unresolved. V lost 6 bases and J lost 8, with 11 bases in between. Germline V gene lookup returns CDR1 MNHNY and CDR2 SVGAGI (reference sequence). The CDR3 has 12 amino acids. The CDR3 region has the DNA TGTGCCAGCAGGCACGCGGCATATGAGCAGTTCTTC. Amino acid sequence: CASRHAAYEQFF.

The chain links TRBV7-9 to TRBJ2-1; the D gene is possibly TRBD2 (5 bases). The CDR3 sequence is 13 residues long. From germline, CDR1 is SEHNR and CDR2 FQNEAQ (reference sequence). Deletions cut 3 bases from V and 5 bases from J, with 8 bases between. The CDR3 DNA reads as TGTGCCAGCAGCTTTGAGGGTAACAATGAGCAGTTCTTC. Translating it yields CASSFEGNNEQFF.

V and J are TRBV4-3 and TRBJ2-3; tentative D call: TRBD1 (6 bases). The length of the CDR3 is 16 residues. Per the germline V gene, CDR1 is LGHNA and CDR2 is YSLEER. V lost 1 base to trimming and J lost 4 bases, with 15 bases between them. As DNA, the CDR3 is TGCGCCAGCAGCCAAGGACGTTCTGGGGGCGCAGATACGCAGTATTTT. As protein: CASSQGRSGGADTQYF.

In this sample, this clone turned up once. The rearrangement links TRBV10-1 to TRBJ2-2; D unclear. Trimming took 8 bases from V and 4 from J, leaving 11 bases between them. The CDR3 consists of 13 residues. CDR1 WNHNN and CDR2 SYGVQD come from the germline V gene (reference sequence). The CDR3 DNA is TGCGCCAGCCGAACAGATCTCACCGGGGAGCTGTTTTTT. Translating gives CASRTDLTGELFF.

The chain combines TRBV2 with TRBJ2-5, with 9 bases that match TRBD2. The CDR3 contains 15 residues. The germline gives CDR1 SNHLY, CDR2 FYNNEI. J lost 5 bases, V lost 7 bases, and 11 bases had no gene match. The CDR3: CASKGLAGLGETQYF. The CDR3 DNA is TGTGCCAGCAAGGGACTAGCAGGCCTCGGCGAGACCCAGTACTTC.

V gene TRBV7-8 combines with J gene TRBJ2-5; D gene ambiguous. CDR3 length: 12 residues. The germline gives CDR1 SGHVS, CDR2 FQNEAQ. With 4 bases removed from V and 2 bases from J, the gap between germline ends came to 5 bases. The CDR3 protein is CASSSRQETQYF. CDR3 DNA: TGTGCCAGCAGCTCCCGTCAAGAGACCCAGTACTTC.

The chain uses TRBV27 and TRBJ2-3; the match to TRBD2 covers 8 bases. The germline V gene encodes CDR1 MNHEY and CDR2 SMNVEV (reference sequence). The CDR3 loop spans 16 amino acids. V lost 4 bases, J lost 2 bases, and 8 bases stayed unmatched. The CDR3 reads CASSSWTSRNTDTQYF. CDR3 sequence (DNA): TGTGCCAGCAGTTCCTGGACTAGCCGAAACACAGATACGCAGTATTTT.

V gene TRBV2 combines with J gene TRBJ2-7; 7 bases map to TRBD1. The CDR3 covers 15 residues. V lost 7 bases to trimming and J lost 2 bases; unmatched junction nucleotides: 11. CDR1 and CDR2 (germline): SNHLY, FYNNEI. CDR3 residues: CASKMGDSLAYEQYF. CDR3 nucleotides: TGTGCCAGCAAAATGGGGGACAGCTTAGCCTACGAGCAGTACTTC.

CDR3 in amino acids: CASSPQQGGVGYEQYF. The CDR3 DNA is TGTGCCAGCAGCCCGCAGCAGGGAGGGGTAGGCTACGAGCAGTACTTC. The rearrangement uses TRBV7-3 and TRBJ2-7; 7 bases match TRBD2. Germline CDR1 and CDR2: SGHTA and FQGTGA. The CDR3 is 16 amino acids. The trim removed 5 bases at V and 3 bases at J, leaving 13 bases unmatched.

This chain uses TRBV7-9 with TRBJ1-2, with TRBD1 identical over 10 bases. Trimming at V came to 1 base and at J to 2 bases, leaving 10 bases not matched to a gene. This CDR3 has 18 residues. Germline assignment: CDR1 SEHNR and CDR2 FQNEAQ (reference sequence). CDR3 protein: CASSLDPGQGRGNYGYTF. The CDR3 region has the DNA TGTGCCAGCAGCTTAGACCCGGGACAGGGGAGAGGAAACTATGGCTACACCTTC.

The V gene is TRBV18, the J gene TRBJ2-5; TRBD2 agrees at 9 bases. The CDR3 consists of 13 residues. Germline CDR1 KGHSH, CDR2 LQKENI. The V segment lost 2 bases and the J segment 13 bases; nucleotides outside the gene matches: 8. The CDR3 DNA is TGTGCCAGCTCACCAGGGACTAGCCTCGGGAGGTACTTC. Its translation: CASSPGTSLGRYF.

This rearrangement joins TRBV4-3 to TRBJ2-7; 10 nucleotides agree with TRBD2. The CDR3 covers 15 residues. Germline trimming cut 1 base from V and 0 bases from J; bases unmatched to any gene: 0. Germline lookup yields CDR1 LGHNA and CDR2 YSLEER. CDR3 sequence (DNA): TGCGCCAGCAGCCAAGTAGCGGGGGGCTCCTACGAGCAGTACTTC. Amino acids: CASSQVAGGSYEQYF.